The text below deals with one TCR beta chain. The data derive from a study of technical replicates of blood from a few donors. The assay was immunoSEQ multiplex PCR, and TCRdb's table has in-frame clones only and misses some. This table holds more than 90,000 clones, 95% found once. Per germline, CDR1 SGHVS and CDR2 FQNEAQ. V lost 4 bases to trimming and J lost 2 bases, with 19 bases between them. CDR3 length equals 17 residues. V is TRBV7-8 and J is TRBJ2-3; the D gene is possibly TRBD2 (5 bases). Material: T cells isolated from PBMCs. The source is a human donor in good health. The CDR3 nucleotides are TGTGCCAGCAGCTGGGAGCCCTACCGTTCGGACACAGATACGCAGTATTTT. Its translation: CASSWEPYRSDTDTQYF. The full variable domain, with the rest looked up from reference TRBV7-8 and TRBJ2-3, is GAGVSQSPRYKVAKRGQDVALRCDPISGHVSLFWYQQALGQGPEFLTYFQNEAQLDKSGLPSDRFFAERPEGSVSTLKIQRTQQEDSAVYLCASSWEPYRSDTDTQYFGPGTRLTVL.